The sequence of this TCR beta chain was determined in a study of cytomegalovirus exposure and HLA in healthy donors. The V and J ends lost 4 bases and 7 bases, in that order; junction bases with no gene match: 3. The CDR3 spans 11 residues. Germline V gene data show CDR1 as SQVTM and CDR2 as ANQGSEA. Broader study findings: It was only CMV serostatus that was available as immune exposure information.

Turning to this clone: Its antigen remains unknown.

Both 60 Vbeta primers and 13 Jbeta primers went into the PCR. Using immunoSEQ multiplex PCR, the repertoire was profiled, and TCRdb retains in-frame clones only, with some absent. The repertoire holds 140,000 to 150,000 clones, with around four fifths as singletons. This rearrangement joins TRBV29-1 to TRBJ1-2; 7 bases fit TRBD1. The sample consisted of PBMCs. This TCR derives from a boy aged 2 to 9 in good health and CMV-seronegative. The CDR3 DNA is TGCAGCGTTGGAGGGGGCCGTGGCTACACCTTC. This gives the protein CSVGGGRGYTF.